This entry lists 20 T cell receptor beta chains sequenced from one sample in a study of shared clonotypes between healthy human individuals. Profiled with immunoSEQ multiplex PCR; TCRdb holds only in-frame clones, not every one. Found here are millions of clones, more than 80% of them singletons; the top ten hold about 0.39%. Sequenced input: naive CD4+ T cells from PBMCs. The subset denotes: CD45RA+ positively selected. These TCRs come from a man younger than 35 in good health. Some clones in this sample may be carry-over from other donors' samples.

The gene calls are TRBV6-5 and TRBJ2-1; TRBD2 agrees at 7 bases. Germline trimming cut 5 bases from V and 8 bases from J; bases unmatched to any gene: 0. Germline V gene lookup returns CDR1 MNHEY and CDR2 SVGAGI. The CDR3 loop spans 11 amino acids. CDR3 bases: TGTGCCAGCAGTGGGGGGGATGAGCAGTTCTTC. Translating gives CASSGGDEQFF.

Points on this clone: The same CDR3 also results from other DNA sequences found in this sample. V gene TRBV5-1 combines with J gene TRBJ1-1; D gene unclear. With 1 base removed from V and 0 bases from J, the gap between germline ends came to 10 bases. In germline, CDR1 is SGHRS, CDR2 YFSETQ. The CDR3 sequence is 15 residues long. The CDR3 nucleotides read TGCGCCAGCAGCTTGTCGGGAGGGATGAACACTGAAGCTTTCTTT. Its translation: CASSLSGGMNTEAFF.

The chain joins TRBV19 to TRBJ2-2, with D tentatively TRBD1 (5 bases). Trimming removed 3 bases from V and 6 bases from J, with 11 bases in between. Germline V gene data show CDR1 as LNHDA and CDR2 as SQIVND (reference sequence). This CDR3 spans 14 amino acids. CDR3 protein: CASSITRVAGELFF. In DNA, the CDR3 is TGTGCCAGTAGTATCACCAGGGTGGCCGGGGAGCTGTTTTTT.

Comment on this clone: Different DNA sequences within this sample yield the same CDR3. The CDR3 loop reads CASSFRQLPNYGYTF. The CDR3 DNA reads TGTGCCAGCAGCTTTCGACAGCTACCTAACTATGGCTACACCTTC. This chain uses TRBV7-2 with TRBJ1-2, with TRBD1 as a possible D gene (5 bases). CDR3 length: 15 residues. The germline CDR1 and CDR2 sequences are SGHTA and FQGNSA. V shed 3 bases and J shed 0 bases, with 11 bases lying between them.

The chain links TRBV10-2 to TRBJ2-1; TRBD2 matches at 7 bases. V trimming: 6 bases; J trimming: 1 base; junction bases outside the gene matches: 3. There are 14 residues in the CDR3. CDR1 and CDR2 from the germline V gene are WSHSY and SAAADI. CDR3 sequence reads: CASSPSGSYNEQFF. The CDR3 region has the DNA TGCGCCAGCAGCCCTAGCGGTTCCTACAATGAGCAGTTCTTC.

This rearrangement joins TRBV4-2 to TRBJ2-2, with D maybe TRBD2 (5 bases). This CDR3 contains 15 residues. Trimming removed 6 bases from V and 3 bases from J, with 14 bases in between. Per the germline V gene, CDR1 is LGHNA and CDR2 is YNFKEQ. The CDR3 loop is CASRVASGDTGELFF. The CDR3 region has the DNA TGTGCCAGCAGGGTTGCCTCCGGGGACACCGGGGAGCTGTTTTTT.

CDR3 protein: CAWRTGSGRANMNEQFF. As DNA, the CDR3 is TGTGCCTGGAGGACAGGGAGCGGGAGGGCCAATATGAATGAGCAGTTCTTC. The J gene is TRBJ2-1, the V gene TRBV30, with TRBD2 matching over 10 bases. Germline CDR1 is GTSNPN and CDR2 is SVGIG (reference sequence). The CDR3 spans 17 residues. V gave up 3 bases and J gave up 7 bases; unmatched junction bases: 15.

This chain connects TRBV29-1 to TRBJ2-1; 9 bases align to TRBD1. With V trimmed by 7 bases and J by 11 bases, 12 bases remained unmatched. Per the germline V gene, CDR1 is SQVTM and CDR2 is ANQGSEA. The CDR3 extends over 13 amino acids. This CDR3 reads CSARPGQGEQQFF. CDR3 DNA sequence: TGCAGCGCTCGCCCGGGACAGGGCGAGCAGCAGTTCTTC.

The chain uses TRBV28 and TRBJ1-2; maybe TRBD1 (5 bases). The CDR3 has 13 residues. The V end lost 6 bases, the J end lost 2 bases, and 10 bases lay between the germline ends. Germline values: CDR1 MDHEN, CDR2 SYDVKM. CDR3 nucleotide sequence: TGTGCCAGCAGATTCCCAGGGAACTATGGCTACACCTTC. Translated, it gives CASRFPGNYGYTF.

The genes are TRBV7-7 and TRBJ2-5, with D unclear. This CDR3 comprises 13 residues. The germline gives CDR1 SSHAT, CDR2 FNYEAQ (reference sequence). V dropped 4 bases and J dropped 5 bases, with 11 bases sitting between them. The CDR3 loop reads CASSSTSTETQYF. CDR3 DNA sequence: TGTGCCAGCAGCTCGACAAGTACGGAGACCCAGTACTTC. The complete variable domain, with remaining parts taken from reference TRBV7-7 and TRBJ2-5, reads GAGVSQSPRYKVTKRGQDVTLRCDPISSHATLYWYQQALGQGPEFLTYFNYEAQPDKSGLPSDRFSAERPEGSISTLTIQRTEQRDSAMYRCASSSTSTETQYFGPGTRLLVL.

This sequence joins TRBV7-3 and TRBJ1-1; D ambiguous. In germline, CDR1 is SGHTA, CDR2 FQGTGA. V lost 8 bases, J lost 0 bases, and 10 bases lay in between. The CDR3 extends over 13 amino acids. The CDR3 sequence: CASGAGLNTEAFF. CDR3 bases: TGTGCCAGCGGTGCAGGATTGAACACTGAAGCTTTCTTT.

The chain has TRBV9 and TRBJ2-5; D possibly corresponds to TRBD1 (5 bases). The CDR3 is made up of 14 amino acids. V gave up 3 bases and J gave up 4 bases, with 13 bases separating them. The germline CDR1 and CDR2 sequences are SGDLS and YYNGEE. CDR3 loop: CASSAATRGETQYF. The CDR3 nucleotides are TGTGCCAGCAGCGCGGCGACAAGGGGAGAGACCCAGTACTTC.

V is TRBV5-4 and J is TRBJ2-5; the D is unclear. Trimming left V 0 bases short and J 2 bases short, with 11 bases between. The CDR3 consists of 15 residues. Germline V lookup: CDR1 SGHNT, CDR2 YYREEE (reference sequence). As DNA, the CDR3 is TGTGCCAGCAGCTTGGCCGGTCAAAGACAAGAGACCCAGTACTTC. This encodes CASSLAGQRQETQYF. The entire variable domain, with the rest obtained from reference TRBV5-4 and TRBJ2-5, is as follows: ETGVTQSPTHLIKTRGQQVTLRCSSQSGHNTVSWYQQALGQGPQFIFQYYREEENGRGNFPPRFSGLQFPNYSSELNVNALELDDSALYLCASSLAGQRQETQYFGPGTRLLVL.

CDR3 residues: CASSLGALNEQYF. Written as DNA, the CDR3 is TGTGCCAGCAGCCTCGGGGCCCTTAACGAGCAGTACTTC. V gene TRBV13 combines with J gene TRBJ2-7; D is possibly TRBD1 or TRBD2 (5 bases each). The CDR3 is 13 residues long. CDR1 is PRHDT and CDR2 is FYEKMQ in the germline V gene (reference sequence). Trimming took off 5 bases at V and 5 bases at J, with 13 bases between the two ends.

This chain links TRBV5-1 with TRBJ2-7; 12 nucleotides agree with TRBD2. J was trimmed by 2 bases and V by 3 bases; bases with no gene match: 6. Germline V gene sequence: CDR1 SGHRS, CDR2 YFSETQ. The CDR3 sequence is 16 residues long. DNA of the CDR3: TGCGCCAGCAGCTGGGAACCTAGCGGGAGGGCCTACGAGCAGTACTTC. Translating gives CASSWEPSGRAYEQYF. Supplemented by reference TRBV5-1 and TRBJ2-7, the full variable domain reads KAGVTQTPRYLIKTRGQQVTLSCSPISGHRSVSWYQQTPGQGLQFLFEYFSETQRNKGNFPGRFSGRQFSNSRSEMNVSTLELGDSALYLCASSWEPSGRAYEQYFGPGTRLTVT.

The chain recombines TRBV10-3 with TRBJ1-1; D is possibly TRBD1 (6 bases). Germline V gene lookup returns CDR1 ENHRY and CDR2 SYGVKD. The CDR3 sequence is 14 residues long. Trimming pared 4 bases from V and 2 bases from J, leaving 11 bases between. The CDR3, as DNA: TGTGCCATCAGTGTATCCAGGGGTAACACTGAAGCTTTCTTT. It is translated as CAISVSRGNTEAFF.

This chain joins TRBV13 and TRBJ2-7; 9 bases are a match to TRBD2. Trimming took 4 bases from V and 7 from J; bases not matched to a gene: 8. CDR3 size: 14 residues. Per germline, CDR1 PRHDT and CDR2 FYEKMQ (reference sequence). In nucleotides, the CDR3 is TGTGCCAGCAGCTCTTCTAGCGGGGCGAGGGAGCAGTACTTC. This sequence encodes CASSSSSGAREQYF.

The rearrangement joins TRBV29-1 to TRBJ2-3; the D gene is possibly TRBD2 (5 bases). The CDR3 covers 13 residues. In germline, CDR1 is SQVTM, CDR2 ANQGSEA. V lost 7 bases to trimming and J lost 6 bases, with 17 bases between them. CDR3 sequence: CSGWSGMRDTQYF. CDR3 DNA: TGCAGCGGATGGTCGGGGATGAGGGATACGCAGTATTTT.

The V gene is TRBV6-6, the J gene TRBJ2-3; a weak D match, TRBD1 (7 bases). Germline V lookup: CDR1 MNHNY, CDR2 SVGAGI (reference sequence). The CDR3 spans 15 residues. V lost 2 bases to trimming and J lost 3 bases, with 12 bases between them. The CDR3 DNA reads as TGTGCCAGCAGTTACGGAGGGGGCCTTACAGATACGCAGTATTTT. Protein product: CASSYGGGLTDTQYF.

The chain is built from TRBV5-1 and TRBJ2-1; TRBD2 aligns across 11 bases. Germline V gene sequence: CDR1 SGHRS, CDR2 YFSETQ. The CDR3 length is 17 residues. With V trimmed by 0 bases and J by 8 bases, 10 bases remained unmatched. CDR3 coding DNA: TGCGCCAGCAGCTTGGCAGTAGTAGCGGGAGGGATCCATGAGCAGTTCTTC. Protein sequence: CASSLAVVAGGIHEQFF.